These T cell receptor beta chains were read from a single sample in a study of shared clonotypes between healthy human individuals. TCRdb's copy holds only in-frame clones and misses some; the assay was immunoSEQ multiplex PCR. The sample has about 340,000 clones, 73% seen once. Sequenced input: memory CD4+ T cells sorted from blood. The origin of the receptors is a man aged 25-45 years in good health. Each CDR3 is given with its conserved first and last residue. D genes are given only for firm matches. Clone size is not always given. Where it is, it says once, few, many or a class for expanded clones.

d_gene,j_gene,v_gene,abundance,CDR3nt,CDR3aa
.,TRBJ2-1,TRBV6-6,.,TGTGCCAGCAGTCCCCGTCGGGCCCGTGGTGAGCAGTTCTTC,CASSPRRARGEQFF
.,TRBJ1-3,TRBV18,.,TGTGCCAGCTCACCTGGCGCCGTCGGTGCTGGAAACACCATATATTTT,CASSPGAVGAGNTIYF
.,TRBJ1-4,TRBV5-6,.,TGTGCCAGCAGCTTACGAGGGGGTGAAAAACTGTTTTTT,CASSLRGGEKLFF
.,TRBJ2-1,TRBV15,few,TGTGCCACCAGCAGAGAGACGTCGTTTCTGTTCTTC,CATSRETSFLFF
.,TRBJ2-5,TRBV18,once,TGTGCCAGCTCACCACCCACCCGAGGACCGTTAGGAGAGACCCAGTACTTC,CASSPPTRGPLGETQYF
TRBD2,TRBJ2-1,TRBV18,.,TGTGCCAGCTCACCCCCCGGACTAGCCTCGAACAATGAGCAGTTCTTC,CASSPPGLASNNEQFF
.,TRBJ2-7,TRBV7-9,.,TGTGCCAGCAGCGAGGCGGGGCAGGGAAGCTCCTACGAGCAGTACTTC,CASSEAGQGSSYEQYF
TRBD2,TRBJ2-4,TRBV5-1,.,TGCGCCAGCAGCTTTTCGGGTAGCAGGAGCGGGATAGAAAACATTCAGTACTTC,CASSFSGSRSGIENIQYF
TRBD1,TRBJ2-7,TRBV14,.,TGTGCCAGCAGCCGGACAGGGTACGAGCAGTACTTC,CASSRTGYEQYF
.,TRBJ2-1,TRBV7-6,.,TGTGCCAGCAGCTTAGCAGAGTCCAAGGGGTACAATGAGCAGTTCTTC,CASSLAESKGYNEQFF
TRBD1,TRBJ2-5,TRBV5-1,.,TGTGCCAGCAGCCCAACAGGGGGCGGCTCAGAGACCCAGTACTTC,CASSPTGGGSETQYF
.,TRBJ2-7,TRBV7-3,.,TGTGCCAGCAGCTCCCGGGGTTCCTACGAGCAGTACTTC,CASSSRGSYEQYF
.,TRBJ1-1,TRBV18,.,TGTGCCAGCTCACCACCTCGGGGGGGCGCTGAAGCTTTCTTT,CASSPPRGGAEAFF
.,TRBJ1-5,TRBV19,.,TGTGCCAGTAGTATAACTTGGGGTAATCAGCCCCAGCATTTT,CASSITWGNQPQHF
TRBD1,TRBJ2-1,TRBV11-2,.,TGTGCCAGCAGCTTATCTAGGGGACAGGGATACAATGAGCAGTTCTTC,CASSLSRGQGYNEQFF
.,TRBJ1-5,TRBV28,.,TGTGCCAGCAGTTTGGACAGCAGCAAGCCCCAGCATTTT,CASSLDSSKPQHF
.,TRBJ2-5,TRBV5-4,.,TGTGCCAGCAGCGGGGACACGGGAGAGACCCAGTACTTC,CASSGDTGETQYF
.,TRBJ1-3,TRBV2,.,TGTGCCAGCAGTGAGGGTGGAAACACCATATATTTT,CASSEGGNTIYF
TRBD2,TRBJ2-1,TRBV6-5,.,TGTGCCAGCAGTTACTCTAGCGGGAGGGAGTTGAATGAGCAGTTCTTC,CASSYSSGRELNEQFF
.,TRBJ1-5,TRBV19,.,TGTGCCAGTAGTATAGATCACGGGCAGGGCACTCAGCCCCAGCATTTT,CASSIDHGQGTQPQHF
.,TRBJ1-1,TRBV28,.,TGTGCCAGCACCCCGTCCGGCAGCCTGAACACTGAAGCTTTCTTT,CASTPSGSLNTEAFF
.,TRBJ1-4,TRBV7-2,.,TGTGCCAGCAGTCCCCCGGGAGGGGTTAATGAAAAACTGTTTTTT,CASSPPGGVNEKLFF
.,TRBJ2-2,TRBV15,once,TGTGCCACCAGCCCACGATTCGGAAACACCGGGGAGCTGTTTTTT,CATSPRFGNTGELFF
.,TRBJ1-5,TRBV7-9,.,TGTGCCAGCAGCTTAGATAGCGCAGGGCCCAATCAGCCCCAGCATTTT,CASSLDSAGPNQPQHF
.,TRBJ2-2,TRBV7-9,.,TGTGCCAGCAGCTTCCGGAAAGGACAGCCCGGGGAGCTGTTTTTT,CASSFRKGQPGELFF
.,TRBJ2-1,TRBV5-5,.,TGTGCCAGCAGCTTGGGCCAGGTGAGCTCCTACAATGAGCAGTTCTTC,CASSLGQVSSYNEQFF
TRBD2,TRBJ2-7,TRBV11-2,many,TGTGCCAGCAGCCCCAGGAGCGGACTAGCGGGACTCGAGCAGTACTTC,CASSPRSGLAGLEQYF
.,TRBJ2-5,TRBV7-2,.,TGTGCCAGCAGCCCCACCGGGGGCAGAAACCAAGAGACCCAGTACTTC,CASSPTGGRNQETQYF
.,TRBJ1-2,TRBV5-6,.,TGTGCCAGCAGCTTGAGGGGGGCTCGACATGGCTACACCTTC,CASSLRGARHGYTF
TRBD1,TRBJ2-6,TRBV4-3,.,TGCGCCAGCAGCCACTCAGGGGGCGGAACTGGGGCCAACGTCCTGACTTTC,CASSHSGGGTGANVLTF
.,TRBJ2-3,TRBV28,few,TGTGCCAGCAGTTCTATGACGGGATTTAACACAGATACGCAGTATTTT,CASSSMTGFNTDTQYF
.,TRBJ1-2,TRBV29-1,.,TGCAGCGTTGACCCCAAGGGCTATGGCTACACCTTC,CSVDPKGYGYTF
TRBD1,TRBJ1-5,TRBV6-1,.,TGTGCCAGCACCACTAGGGGGCCTCAGCCCCAGCATTTT,CASTTRGPQPQHF
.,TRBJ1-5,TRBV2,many,TGTGCCAGCAGACGGGCGAATCAGCCCCAGCATTTT,CASRRANQPQHF
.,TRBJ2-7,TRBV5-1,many,TGCGCCAGCAGCTTGGCCGCGGCAGTTACCTACGAGCAGTACTTC,CASSLAAAVTYEQYF
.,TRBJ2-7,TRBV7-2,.,TGTGCCAGCAGATACGGCGCGGGTTCCTACGAGCAGTACTTC,CASRYGAGSYEQYF
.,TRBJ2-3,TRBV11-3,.,TGTGCCAGCAGCACGACCCGGGGGGCCTACACAGATACGCAGTATTTT,CASSTTRGAYTDTQYF
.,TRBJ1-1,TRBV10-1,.,TGCGCCAGCAGTGACAGTGCCGAGGCCGCTGAAGCTTTCTTT,CASSDSAEAAEAFF
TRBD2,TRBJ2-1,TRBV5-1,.,TGCGCCAGCAAAAACGGGACTAGCGGCTACAATGAGCAGTTCTTC,CASKNGTSGYNEQFF
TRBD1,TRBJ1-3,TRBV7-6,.,TGTGCCAGCAGCTTAGGGGGGACAGGGGAAAACACCATATATTTT,CASSLGGTGENTIYF
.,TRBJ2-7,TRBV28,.,TGTGCCAGCAGTCCCCCGGGGGACCTCTCCTACGAGCAGTACTTC,CASSPPGDLSYEQYF
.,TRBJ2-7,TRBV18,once,TGTGCCAGCTCACCTAGTGCAGGGACCCCCTACGAGCAGTACTTC,CASSPSAGTPYEQYF
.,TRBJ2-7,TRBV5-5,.,TGTGCCAGCAGCATCTCCCTAGCAGTCGACGGCGAGCAGTACTTC,CASSISLAVDGEQYF